This T cell receptor (beta chain) was observed in a study of T cell responses to AZD1222 COVID-19 vaccine listed by TCRdb under 2021. Context from the whole study: AZD1222 recipients whose second dose came at about 4 weeks and those whose second dose came at about 12 weeks were combined into one group, since spike-specific TCR depth and breadth did not differ between the two schedules. TCR sequencing was performed for more than 230 trial participants, of whom around 200 were given two doses of AZD1222 and some 26 were given two doses of MenACWY control vaccine. Trial participants were enrolled into age subgroups of 18-55, 56-69 and 70-plus years, which contained approximately 150, 30 and 60 TCR-sequenced participants, respectively.

What the time point label conveys for this sample: baseline before first vaccination. Vaccinee samples were obtained from the UK trials COV001 and COV002, which included a single-blind randomized controlled phase 2/3 trial of AZD1222 (ChAdOx1 nCoV-19) in healthy adults. For TCRbeta chain sequencing, PBMC samples were collected from trial participants at day 0 and at day 28 after the second dose. General conclusions and limits of the study: Participants were mostly white British and included more females than males, and it was suggested by the authors that clonal diversity may have been underestimated. The vaccine-associated CD4 TCRs covered the entire spike protein, and the dominant responses fell in regions 160-218 and 743-854. After two AZD1222 doses, spike-specific TCR breadth and depth were significantly higher than at day 0 and than in MenACWY recipients. No day 14 peak-response samples were available, so repertoires were characterized only after the peak T cell response. Reportedly, close to half of the unique spike-specific TCRs recognized epitopes lying outside the regions that are mutated in the B.1.351 and B.1.1.7 variants. In the small 56-69-year group, the increase in depth fell short of significance, most likely because of low power. Conclusions about previously exposed vaccinees are limited because only five to seven AZD1222 recipients were SARS-CoV-2 seropositive at baseline.

For this clone: Its antigen is not yet known. Within one base of it there is no much larger clone, and no base qualities were kept.

Compared with germline, V lacks 2 bases and J lacks 0 bases; bases without a gene match: 3. As encoded in the germline V gene (reference sequence), CDR1 is SGHNT while CDR2 is YYREEE. The CDR3 starts with the cysteine, ends with the phenylalanine, and has 16 residues. Of the read, only the CDR3 DNA is kept; its 48 bases are in frame from base 1. The CDR3 regions of human TCRbeta chains were analyzed by immunosequencing. Per the original workflow: Repertoire TCRs were matched against a reference library of SARS-CoV-2-specific TCRs generated with the MIRA antigen-specificity platform. Breadth meant the fraction of unique TCRs that were SARS-CoV-2-associated, whereas depth meant the fraction of total T cells that were SARS-CoV-2-associated. Using the MIRA data, every spike-specific TCR was mapped to the spike region that the TCR reacted to and assigned to either a CD4 or a CD8 class. Log10-transformed breadth and depth values were compared by one-way ANOVA with Sidak's multiple comparisons tests. The immuneACCESS repertoire file appears here via TCRdb, limited to in-frame rearrangements. These files lack a portion of the clones; in checked studies, under half of the deficit traces to unresolved V genes, and the cause of the others is not known. That table is the source of V, J and clone size, and D and trimming were worked out from the DNA. The sample data list about 100,000 clones, and 87% of these were observed just once. More than 15% of the sample goes to the ten largest clones.

The sequence is built from TRBV5-4 and TRBJ2-1; 9 nucleotides in the junction match TRBD2. This receptor was obtained from an adult in good health. Sequencing used peripheral blood, obtained on day 0 of AZD1222 vaccination. The nucleotide sequence is given as TGTGCCAGCAGCTTAGGCGGGAGGGCCTCCTACAATGAGCAGTTCTTC. This sequence encodes CASSLGGRASYNEQFF.